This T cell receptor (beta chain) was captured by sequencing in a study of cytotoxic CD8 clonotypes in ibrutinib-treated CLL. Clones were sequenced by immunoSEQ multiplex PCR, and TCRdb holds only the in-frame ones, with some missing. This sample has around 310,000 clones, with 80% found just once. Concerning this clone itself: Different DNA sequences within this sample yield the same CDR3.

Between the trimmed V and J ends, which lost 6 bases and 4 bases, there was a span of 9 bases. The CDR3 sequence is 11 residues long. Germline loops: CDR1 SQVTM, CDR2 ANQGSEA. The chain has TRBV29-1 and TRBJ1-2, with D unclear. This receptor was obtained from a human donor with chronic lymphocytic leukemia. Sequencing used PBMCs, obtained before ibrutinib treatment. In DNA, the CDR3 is TGCAGCGTACCGGGAGCCTATGGCTACACCTTC. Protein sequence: CSVPGAYGYTF.